The T cell receptor (beta chain) under discussion was sequenced for a study of CD8+ T cells in alopecia areata (dated by TCRdb to the late 2010s). With respect to the entire study: Treated patients were enrolled in an open-label pilot trial of oral tofacitinib, 5 to 10 mg twice daily, for moderate-to-severe alopecia areata. Tofacitinib was administered for 6 to 18 months, and 6 months of follow-up off drug were then conducted to assess delayed response and recurrence. For the treated patients, the SALT score, which quantifies what percentage of scalp surface area is affected, served as the measure of disease severity. The study used high-throughput TCRbeta sequencing to examine T cell clonal expansion in alopecia areata, in both the C3H/HeJ mouse model and human patients. Human TCRbeta sequencing covered scalp tissue and sorted CD4+ and CD8+ peripheral blood T cells from patchy and totalis/universalis alopecia areata patients and healthy controls. Tofacitinib-treated patients had biopsies at baseline and at 4 and 24 weeks of treatment, with a later scalp biopsy in several patients. Scalp clonality was compared across normal scalp (n=4), patchy alopecia areata scalp (n=8), and alopecia totalis/universalis scalp (n=8). RNA was extracted with the PAXgene miRNA kit for fixed scalp, the miRNeasy kit for PBMCs, and the RNeasy kit for mouse skin. Amplification of TCRbeta CDR3 regions was done by immunoSEQ multiplex PCR using 35 Vbeta forward primers and 13 Jbeta reverse primers. Here is what the overall study found, with its caveats: The treated cohort was small, with a single nonresponder, so links between baseline CD8+ expansion and response need larger studies. With tofacitinib, both scalp clonality and the number of expanded CD8+ clones among the top 100 scalp clones went down significantly. Scalp TCR repertoire analysis is complicated because resident alphabeta T cells in normal human skin are also sequenced, whereas mouse skin is dominated by gammadelta T cells. TCR sequences shared between patients were less clear than in mice, possibly partly because of HLA diversity in the patient population. During tofacitinib treatment, many expanded lesional clones stuck around in both scalp and blood, and this persistence may partly explain why relapse happens after treatment is stopped. Compared with normal scalp, lesional scalp, particularly in alopecia totalis/universalis, had higher clonality and more expanded CD8+ clones, which suggests antigenic drive.

From the germline V gene, CDR1 is SGHTA and CDR2 is FQGTGA. From its cysteine to its phenylalanine, the CDR3 spans 18 amino acids. Solely the CDR3 DNA is kept, with 54 bases framed from the first base. Compared with germline, V lacks 1 base and J lacks 7 bases; bases without a gene match: 13. The treatment or condition tag for this specimen amounts to: oral pan-JAK inhibitor, 5-10 mg twice daily. Lesional scalp punch biopsies and peripheral blood were collected from alopecia areata patients. PBMCs were separated by density centrifugation and stained for CD3, CD4 and CD8, after which CD4+ and CD8+ T cells were sorted on a FACSAria. Library generation was performed with the immunoSEQ multiplex PCR assay. RNA was extracted from all samples and reverse transcribed into cDNA as template for TCR sequencing. First-strand cDNA was synthesized using SuperScript III with a 2:1 mix of oligo-dT and random hexamers. Amplification bias was assessed with a synthetic immune receptor repertoire, and residual bias was removed computationally. The authors processed their data as follows. Raw reads were preprocessed for error removal, and CDR3 was defined according to IMGT conventions as running from the conserved cysteine to phenylalanine. Clonality was calculated as 1 minus Shannon entropy normalized by log2 of the number of productive unique TCRs. Scalp TCRbeta sequences were cross-referenced with sorted blood CD4 and CD8 repertoires so that the CD4 or CD8 identity of scalp clones could be inferred. TCRdb's version of the immuneACCESS table is confined to in-frame rearrangements and falls short of the full clone set. An unresolved V gene accounts for under half of the shortfall where checked; the remainder is of unknown origin. The V and J calls and the clone size are those of that table, but D and trimming were determined from the DNA. This sample has just under 65,000 clones in its table, and about 45% of those were observed once. The ten biggest clones cover around 20% of the sample.

About this clone: Its binding antigen is unknown. Within one base of it there is no much larger clone, and no base qualities were kept.

The sequence links TRBV7-3 to TRBJ2-2; 9 central bases correspond to TRBD2. The clonotype originates from a human donor with alopecia areata. The sequencing here drew on CD8+ T cells sorted from blood, taken at roughly week 36, from a patient treated with tofacitinib. The CDR3 amino acid sequence is: CASSLNKGGLAGGGELFF. The sequenced DNA is TGTGCCAGCAGCTTAAATAAGGGGGGACTAGCTGGAGGCGGGGAGCTGTTTTTT.